This TCR beta chain was retrieved from a study of blood T cell repertoires in COVID-19. The wider study: Nucleic acid was either cDNA or gDNA, and it came from T cells, B-cell-depleted T cells, or PBMCs.

This clone showed up just once. Germline CDR1 and CDR2: MRHNA and SNTAGT. V shed 8 bases and J shed 6 bases, with 17 bases lying between them. This CDR3 is 13 amino acids long. In the original processing: For nucleated cells, counts were estimated from reference gene primer amplification. The table came from immunoSEQ multiplex PCR; TCRdb's copy has only in-frame clones and leaves some out. V, J and clone size reflect that table, while D and trimming were determined from the DNA. This table has about 140,000 clones, approximately 88% appearing once. The receptor's source is a man aged 60-69 years with active or convalescent COVID-19. Specimen: peripheral blood. The gene calls are TRBV6-4 and TRBJ2-7; weak D call: TRBD2 (5 bases). DNA for the CDR3: TGTGCCAGCTCCCAATTGTCTGGAGGCGAGCAGTACTTC. Protein sequence: CASSQLSGGEQYF.